This TCR beta chain is from a study of Tregs in tolerant kidney transplant recipients. Findings and caveats of the study: Antigen-driven expansion was suggested because donor-specific Tregs expanded more than all Tregs in tolerant patients.

V was clipped by 3 bases and J by 0 bases; unmatched bases: 4. In germline, CDR1 is KGHSH, CDR2 LQKENI. The CDR3 is 16 residues long. Unstimulated Tregs (CD4+CD25+CD127-) and CD4+CD25- non-Tregs were sorted from PBMCs. As regards this clone: Antigen unknown.

The assay was immunoSEQ multiplex PCR, and TCRdb's table has in-frame clones only and misses some. The table has 98,000 or so clones, roughly 90% seen once. The input for sequencing was CD4+ T cells from blood, taken before the transplant. The chain is built from TRBV18 and TRBJ1-1, with 10 bases that match TRBD1. This receptor was identified in a human donor who received a combined kidney and bone marrow transplant. Here the CDR3 reads CASSPRQGALNTEAFF. CDR3 DNA sequence: TGTGCCAGCTCACCGAGACAGGGGGCACTGAACACTGAAGCTTTCTTT.